Shown below are 25 T cell receptor beta chains from a single sample sequenced in a study of blood T cell repertoires in COVID-19. The protocol was immunoSEQ multiplex PCR, while the TCRdb copy is restricted to in-frame clones and leaves out a portion. The repertoire has approximately 67,000 clones, approximately 91% of them found once; the top ten carry under 8.5%. The sequenced material came from peripheral blood. The receptors derive from a human donor in a cohort sampled during active COVID-19.

V gene TRBV9 combines with J gene TRBJ1-4, with 8 bases identical to TRBD1. Germline V CDR1 and CDR2: SGDLS, YYNGEE. Trimming took 0 bases from V and 10 from J; bases not matched to a gene: 8. The CDR3 extends over 15 amino acids. As DNA, the CDR3 is TGTGCCAGCAGCGTAGAGACAGGGGAGGGCGGAAAACTGTTTTTT. Translating it yields CASSVETGEGGKLFF.

The CDR3 loop reads CASSITPPGKPQHF. CDR3 bases: TGTGCCAGTAGTATCACCCCTCCGGGGAAGCCCCAGCATTTT. The chain employs TRBV19 and TRBJ1-5; the D is unclear. The germline gives CDR1 LNHDA, CDR2 SQIVND (reference sequence). The CDR3 covers 14 residues. Trimming took off 3 bases at V and 8 bases at J, with 14 bases between the two ends. Drawing the rest from reference TRBV19 and TRBJ1-5, the complete variable domain is DGGITQSPKYLFRKEGQNVTLSCEQNLNHDAMYWYRQDPGQGLRLIYYSQIVNDFQKGDIAEGYSVSREKKESFPLTVTSAQKNPTAFYLCASSITPPGKPQHFGDGTRLSIL.

V usage is TRBV10-3 and J usage is TRBJ2-1, with 10 positions matching TRBD2. Trimming took 3 bases from V and 5 from J; bases not matched to a gene: 4. The CDR3 has 15 residues. Germline assignment: CDR1 ENHRY and CDR2 SYGVKD. CDR3 sequence reads: CAISDLLAGNNEQFF. CDR3 DNA: TGTGCCATCAGTGATTTACTAGCGGGGAACAATGAGCAGTTCTTC.

The chain couples TRBV7-2 to TRBJ2-3, with 15 positions matching TRBD2. CDR1 is SGHTA and CDR2 is FQGNSA in the germline V gene. The V gene end was trimmed by 5 bases and the J gene end by 6 bases; junction bases not matched to a gene: 3. The CDR3 contains 15 residues. Here the CDR3 reads CASSQGLAGGDTQYF. CDR3 coding DNA: TGTGCCAGCAGCCAGGGACTAGCGGGGGGCGATACGCAGTATTTT. The full variable domain, with the rest looked up from reference TRBV7-2 and TRBJ2-3, is GAGVSQSPSNKVTEKGKDVELRCDPISGHTALYWYRQSLGQGLEFLIYFQGNSAPDKSGLPSDRFSAERTGGSVSTLTIQRTQQEDSAVYLCASSQGLAGGDTQYFGPGTRLTVL.

DNA of the CDR3: TGTGCCAGCAGCCTAGACAGGCTTAGCACAGATACGCAGTATTTT. Its protein is CASSLDRLSTDTQYF. The V call is TRBV27, the J call TRBJ2-3, with a possible D match to TRBD1 (6 bases). The germline V and J ends were trimmed by 6 bases and 0 bases, with 13 bases remaining between them. The CDR3 loop spans 15 amino acids. Germline CDR1 reads MNHEY; CDR2 reads SMNVEV (reference sequence).

The chain is built from TRBV28 and TRBJ1-1; 7 bases align to TRBD1. With 7 bases clipped from V and 0 bases from J, the junction kept 5 bases outside the gene matches. CDR3 size: 14 residues. Germline CDR1 MDHEN, CDR2 SYDVKM. CDR3 nucleotides: TGTGCCAGCACCATGACAGGGATGAACACTGAAGCTTTCTTT. Translating gives CASTMTGMNTEAFF.

This rearrangement joins TRBV4-3 to TRBJ2-3; D is unresolved. V dropped 0 bases and J dropped 1 base, with 8 bases sitting between them. This CDR3 region has 15 residues. Germline assignment: CDR1 LGHNA and CDR2 YSLEER. The CDR3 DNA reads as TGCGCCAGCAGCCAAGATACGAGCGGCACAGATACGCAGTATTTT. Amino acid sequence: CASSQDTSGTDTQYF.

This clone was counted only a few times. The chain has TRBV7-8 and TRBJ2-7; D remains unclear. The length of the CDR3 is 14 residues. Germline CDR1 is SGHVS and CDR2 is FQNEAQ. Between the trimmed V and J ends, which lost 5 bases and 0 bases, there was a span of 11 bases. The DNA of the CDR3 is TGTGCCAGCAGCGTGAGGTCCTCCTCCTACGAGCAGTACTTC. Its translation: CASSVRSSSYEQYF.

The CDR3 loop reads CASTRRERYNEQFF. The CDR3 nucleotides are TGTGCCAGCACCCGGAGGGAACGATACAATGAGCAGTTCTTC. The chain recombines TRBV28 with TRBJ2-1; tentatively, D is TRBD2 (6 bases). Trimming cost V 7 bases and J 4 bases, with 14 bases left between them. Per germline, CDR1 MDHEN and CDR2 SYDVKM. The CDR3 loop spans 14 amino acids.

The rearrangement uses TRBV10-3 and TRBJ1-1, with 10 bases matching TRBD1. The CDR3 runs to 15 residues. Germline trimming cut 4 bases from V and 3 bases from J; bases unmatched to any gene: 5. CDR1 is ENHRY and CDR2 is SYGVKD in the germline V gene. CDR3 sequence reads: CAISARQGADTEAFF. The DNA for the CDR3 is TGTGCCATCAGTGCGAGACAGGGGGCAGACACTGAAGCTTTCTTT.

This sequence joins TRBV2 and TRBJ2-5; D unclear. This CDR3 has 11 residues. Trimming removed 6 bases from V and 5 bases from J, with 7 bases in between. CDR1 and CDR2 from the germline V gene are SNHLY and FYNNEI. CDR3 residues: CASSPRETQYF. In DNA, the CDR3 is TGTGCCAGCAGCCCCAGGGAGACCCAGTACTTC.

The chain has TRBV6-5 and TRBJ2-2; perhaps TRBD2 as D (5 bases). From germline, CDR1 is MNHEY and CDR2 SVGAGI. The CDR3 runs 14 residues. Trimming took 8 bases from V and 2 from J, leaving 12 bases between them. CDR3 bases: TGTGCCAGCGGCCGGACTCGTAACACCGGGGAGCTGTTTTTT. Its translation: CASGRTRNTGELFF.

This chain joins TRBV5-8 and TRBJ2-7, with 10 bases aligning to TRBD1. The CDR3 consists of 14 residues. V was pared by 3 bases and J by 6 bases, with 6 bases of the junction left unmatched. Germline loops: CDR1 SGHTS, CDR2 YDEGEE. The CDR3 protein is CASSSRDRGGEQYF. CDR3 DNA: TGTGCCAGCAGCTCCCGGGACAGGGGTGGCGAGCAGTACTTC. Supplemented by reference TRBV5-8 and TRBJ2-7, the full variable domain reads EAGVTQSPTHLIKTRGQQATLRCSPISGHTSVYWYQQALGLGLQFLLWYDEGEERNRGNFPPRFSGRQFPNYSSELNVNALELEDSALYLCASSSRDRGGEQYFGPGTRLTVT.

The CDR3 is CASSPSGRGIDTQYF. For the CDR3, the DNA is TGTGCCAGCAGCCCAAGCGGGAGGGGGATAGATACGCAGTATTTT. V and J are TRBV7-3 and TRBJ2-3; 10 bases are a match to TRBD2. Germline CDR1 reads SGHTA; CDR2 reads FQGTGA. Trimming cost V 5 bases and J 5 bases; bases outside gene matches: 7. The CDR3 has 15 residues.

This sequence joins TRBV5-1 and TRBJ1-2; the match to TRBD1 covers 7 bases. Germline CDR1 reads SGHRS; CDR2 reads YFSETQ. This CDR3 comprises 17 residues. J was trimmed by 2 bases and V by 4 bases; bases with no gene match: 14. The CDR3 DNA sequence: TGCGCCAGCAGCATGGGACAGAGCAGGATTACAAACTATGGCTACACCTTC. Translation: CASSMGQSRITNYGYTF.

This clone was detected a few times. The gene calls are TRBV3-1 (or the pseudogene TRBV3-2) and TRBJ1-1; tentatively, D is TRBD1 (6 bases). There are 14 residues in the CDR3. V dropped 1 base and J dropped 5 bases, with 11 bases sitting between them. Looked up from germline, CDR1 is LGHDT and CDR2 is YNNKEL (reference sequence). The CDR3 sequence: CASSQAVRGTEAFF. The CDR3 DNA reads TGTGCCAGCAGCCAAGCGGTCAGGGGTACTGAAGCTTTCTTT.

Many counts were recorded for this clone. The rearrangement joins TRBV6-5 to TRBJ1-2; possible D gene TRBD1, 5 bases. The CDR3 loop spans 13 amino acids. Looked up from germline, CDR1 is MNHEY and CDR2 is SVGAGI. V was pared by 7 bases and J by 3 bases, with 12 bases between. This CDR3 reads CASKPTAYYGYTF. The CDR3 bases are TGTGCCAGCAAGCCGACAGCTTACTATGGCTACACCTTC.

The V call is TRBV9, the J call TRBJ1-2; 9 bases align to TRBD1. V lost 0 bases to trimming and J lost 8 bases; unmatched junction nucleotides: 5. The CDR3 runs 14 residues. The germline CDR1 and CDR2 sequences are SGDLS and YYNGEE. In DNA, the CDR3 is TGTGCCAGCAGCGTAGGGGACAGGGTGTACGGCTACACCTTC. Protein: CASSVGDRVYGYTF.

This chain uses TRBV5-1 with TRBJ1-2; TRBD1 aligns across 7 bases. Germline CDR1 is SGHRS and CDR2 is YFSETQ. The CDR3 is 14 amino acids. J gave up 6 bases and V 0 bases, and 5 bases lay outside the gene matches. This CDR3 is CASSLVSTGNGYTF. The CDR3 DNA follows: TGCGCCAGCAGCTTGGTGTCGACAGGGAATGGCTACACCTTC.

This clone was detected only once. The chain is built from TRBV28 and TRBJ2-1, with 7 nucleotides matching TRBD2. The CDR3 is 15 amino acids. The germline CDR1 and CDR2 sequences are MDHEN and SYDVKM. The trim removed 1 base at V and 10 bases at J, leaving 10 bases unmatched. Written as DNA, the CDR3 is TGTGCCAGCAGTTTATCCGACCTTGGGCGGGAGGAGCAGTTCTTC. This encodes CASSLSDLGREEQFF.

This clone came up once. The J gene is TRBJ2-3, the V gene TRBV9, with TRBD1 identical over 11 bases. The CDR3 is 14 amino acids. The V segment lost 4 bases and the J segment 4 bases; nucleotides outside the gene matches: 2. CDR1 and CDR2 from the germline V gene are SGDLS and YYNGEE. The DNA of the CDR3 is TGTGCCAGCAGCCGGACAGGGGGCGCAGATACGCAGTATTTT. Translating it yields CASSRTGGADTQYF.

The chain carries TRBV19 and TRBJ1-2; the match to TRBD1 covers 8 bases. V was clipped by 3 bases and J by 8 bases; unmatched bases: 5. The CDR3 consists of 13 residues. Germline CDR1 reads LNHDA; CDR2 reads SQIVND (reference sequence). The CDR3, as DNA: TGTGCCAGTAGTATCGGACAGGGCGGGGGCTACACCTTC. This sequence encodes CASSIGQGGGYTF.

This rearrangement joins TRBV11-2 to TRBJ1-3; TRBD1 matches at 8 bases. Germline-derived CDR1 and CDR2 are SGHAT and FQNNGV. V dropped 5 bases and J dropped 2; count of bases not matched to a gene: 5. CDR3 size: 15 residues. The CDR3 DNA reads as TGTGCCAGCAGCATCTGGACAGGGCCTGGAAACACCATATATTTT. Its protein product is CASSIWTGPGNTIYF.

Of note for this clone: Other DNA variants within this sample encode the same CDR3. This chain uses TRBV7-2 with TRBJ2-1, with 10 bases matching TRBD2. The CDR3 length is 15 residues. CDR1 is SGHTA and CDR2 is FQGNSA in the germline V gene. Trimming cost V 6 bases and J 2 bases; bases outside gene matches: 4. The DNA of the CDR3 is TGTGCCAGCAGTCCTACTAGCGGGACCTACAATGAGCAGTTCTTC. It codes for CASSPTSGTYNEQFF.

The gene calls are TRBV19 and TRBJ1-1; 9 bases fit TRBD1. The CDR3 loop spans 14 amino acids. V lost 6 bases to trimming and J lost 6 bases; unmatched junction nucleotides: 8. The germline gives CDR1 LNHDA, CDR2 SQIVND (reference sequence). CDR3 nucleotides: TGTGCCAGTAGGGGGACAGGGTTGATCCCTGAAGCTTTCTTT. It is translated as CASRGTGLIPEAFF. Combining the CDR3 with reference TRBV19 and TRBJ1-1 gives the whole variable domain DGGITQSPKYLFRKEGQNVTLSCEQNLNHDAMYWYRQDPGQGLRLIYYSQIVNDFQKGDIAEGYSVSREKKESFPLTVTSAQKNPTAFYLCASRGTGLIPEAFFGQGTRLTVV.